The 17 T cell receptor beta chains presented below share a single source sample, sequenced in a study of T cells in women clearing cervical HPV infection (dated by TCRdb to between 2018 and 2020). Library preparation was by the immunoSEQ multiplex PCR assay. The clones in this table, taken by TCRdb from immuneACCESS, are in-frame only. Not every clone is retained; where verified, under half of the shortfall comes from an unresolved V gene, and the cause of the rest is unknown. The table kept for this sample lists roughly 15,000 clones. The ten largest clones take up 7.6% of the sample. Sequenced sample: blood buffy coat. The source is a woman aged 18 to 75 with a cervical HPV16 infection that either progressed to CIN3+ or cleared (not recorded which).

With respect to this clone: The read is 3 residues too short to cover the CDR3 end, so that end is filled in from the germline J gene. The genes are TRBV7-2 and TRBJ2-5, with TRBD2 matching 13 bases. CDR1 SGHTA and CDR2 FQGNSA come from the germline V gene. This CDR3 spans 17 amino acids. V was pared by 0 bases and J by 5 bases, with 6 bases of the junction left unmatched. The CDR3 DNA, read in part, is TGTGCCAGCAGCTTAGCGTTTAGGACTAGCGGGAGTGAGACC. The encoded protein is CASSLAFRTSGSET. The full-length CDR3 reads as CASSLAFRTSGSETQYF.

Incomplete CDR3 DNA: TGTGCCAGCAGTGTACAGGGGTACACAGATACG. This sequence encodes CASSVQGYTDT. The entire CDR3 reads CASSVQGYTDTQYF. The genes are TRBV2 and TRBJ2-3; 7 positions match TRBD1. The DNA ends 3 residues before the CDR3 does, and the rest of the CDR3 is filled in from the germline J gene. This CDR3 contains 14 residues. The junction had 3 bases not matched to a gene; V was cut back by 4 bases and J by 2 bases. The germline gives CDR1 SNHLY, CDR2 FYNNEI.

About this clone itself: The sequence runs out 3 residues before the end of the CDR3; the remainder is reconstructed from the germline J gene. This chain connects TRBV7-9 to TRBJ1-2; tentative D call: TRBD1 (5 bases). The CDR3 contains 13 residues. Germline V gene sequence: CDR1 SEHNR, CDR2 FQNEAQ (reference sequence). The DNA read from the CDR3 is TGTGCCAGCAGCCCGCGGGGCCAAGAGAGC. Protein sequence: CASSPRGQES. The full CDR3 protein reads CASSPRGQESYTF.

As for this clone: The read falls 3 residues short of the CDR3 end, and the missing part is taken from the germline J gene. The rearrangement links TRBV20-1 to TRBJ2-2, with D possibly matching TRBD1 (6 bases). The length of the CDR3 is 15 residues. Germline assignment: CDR1 DFQATT and CDR2 SNEGSKA (reference sequence). The CDR3 loop reads CSARRGGQLNSPLFF. The CDR3 DNA, read in part, is TGCAGTGCTAGAAGGGGCGGACAGCTAAATTCACCG.

Concerning this clone: The sequence runs out 3 residues before the end of the CDR3; the remainder is reconstructed from the germline J gene. This rearrangement joins TRBV18 to TRBJ2-2; no firm D call. The germline V gene encodes CDR1 KGHSH and CDR2 LQKENI. There are 14 residues in the CDR3. The sequenced part of the CDR3 DNA is TGTGCCAGCTCACTTCGCAGGAATGATGAAAAG. Translated: CASSLRRNDEK. The complete CDR3 protein is CASSLRRNDEKLFF.

A note on this clone: Read data end 3 residues before the CDR3 end; the end is taken from the germline J gene. The chain links TRBV7-8 to TRBJ1-2, with no clear D. Germline V gene data show CDR1 as SGHVS and CDR2 as FQNEAQ. The length of the CDR3 is 17 residues. The CDR3 sequence: CASSPFTLAGSTDTYTF. The sequenced part of the CDR3 DNA is TGTGCCAGCAGCCCCTTTACCCTAGCGGGAAGCACAGATACC.

Considering frequency, this clone is medium-sized. The read is 3 residues too short to cover the CDR3 end, so that end is filled in from the germline J gene. The V and J genes are TRBV6-2 or TRBV6-3 and TRBJ2-2; D is undetermined. CDR1 is MNHEY and CDR2 is SVGEGT in the germline V gene. The CDR3 totals 12 residues. The V gene lost 4 bases and the J gene lost 3 bases, with 3 bases spanning the gap. CDR3 DNA (partial): TGTGCCAGCAGTTTATACACCGGGGAG. It specifies CASSLYTGE. The entire CDR3 protein is CASSLYTGELFF.

Regarding this clone: Read sequence stops 3 residues before the CDR3 end, and the germline J gene provides the missing end. This chain links TRBV19 with TRBJ2-7; 7 bases map to TRBD2. The CDR3 totals 14 residues. The V segment lost 5 bases and the J segment 4 bases; nucleotides outside the gene matches: 8. Germline V gives CDR1 LNHDA, CDR2 SQIVND (reference sequence). This chain's CDR3 is CASSRASGDYEQYF. Incomplete CDR3 DNA: TGTGCCAGTAGTCGGGCTAGCGGTGATTACGAG. The whole variable domain, remainder taken from reference TRBV19 and TRBJ2-7, is DGGITQSPKYLFRKEGQNVTLSCEQNLNHDAMYWYRQDPGQGLRLIYYSQIVNDFQKGDIAEGYSVSREKKESFPLTVTSAQKNPTAFYLCASSRASGDYEQYFGPGTRLTVT.

As regards this clone: Sequencing ends 3 residues short of the CDR3 end; the germline J gene provides the rest. The chain joins TRBV29-1 to TRBJ1-4; 11 bases map to TRBD1. Germline CDR1 is SQVTM and CDR2 is ANQGSEA. The CDR3 consists of 15 residues. After removal of 6 bases from V and 6 bases from J, the junction contained 9 bases not matched to a gene. CDR3 amino acids: CSVRDRGAGYEKLFF. The CDR3 bases that were read are TGCAGCGTAAGGGACAGGGGGGCTGGATATGAAAAA.

As regards this clone: Read coverage stops 3 residues before the CDR3 terminus; the germline J gene supplies the remainder. The rearrangement links TRBV28 to TRBJ2-7, with 11 nucleotides matching TRBD1. The junction had 7 bases not matched to a gene; V was cut back by 6 bases and J by 3 bases. The length of the CDR3 is 15 residues. Per germline, CDR1 MDHEN and CDR2 SYDVKM. The part of the CDR3 DNA that was read is TGTGCCAGCAGCTCCCCCGGGACAGGGGGCTACGAG. This codes for CASSSPGTGGYE. The complete CDR3 sequence is CASSSPGTGGYEQYF. The full variable domain, its missing parts supplied by reference TRBV28 and TRBJ2-7, is DVKVTQSSRYLVKRTGEKVFLECVQDMDHENMFWYRQDPGLGLRLIYFSYDVKMKEKGDIPEGYSVSREKKERFSLILESASTNQTSMYLCASSSPGTGGYEQYFGPGTRLTVT.

A remark on this clone: Coverage ceases 3 residues before the CDR3 finishes, and the germline J gene fills in the end. The J gene is TRBJ2-7, the V gene TRBV20-1; 10 bases agree with TRBD1. Germline V gene lookup returns CDR1 DFQATT and CDR2 SNEGSKA (reference sequence). CDR3 length: 16 residues. The junction had 7 bases not matched to a gene; V was cut back by 0 bases and J by 2 bases. This CDR3 is CSARDYGTGATYEQYF. CDR3 bases read: TGCAGTGCTAGAGATTACGGGACAGGGGCAACCTACGAG.

About this clone itself: The read halts 3 residues ahead of the CDR3 end, with the missing end drawn from the germline J gene. The chain recombines TRBV19 with TRBJ2-7, with a weak D call TRBD2 (7 bases). CDR3 length: 15 amino acids. Per the germline V gene, CDR1 is LNHDA and CDR2 is SQIVND (reference sequence). Trimming removed 5 bases at V and 2 bases at J, with 16 bases between. Incomplete CDR3 DNA: TGTGCCAGTAGTGGGAGGCGGGGGCCGCCCTACGAG. Translation gives CASSGRRGPPYE. The whole CDR3 sequence is CASSGRRGPPYEQYF.

A remark on this clone: The missing CDR3 end, 3 residues past where the read stops, is filled in from the germline J gene. V is TRBV4-1 and J is TRBJ2-1, with D possibly TRBD2 on 6 matching bases. Germline values: CDR1 MGHRA, CDR2 YSYEKL. There are 17 residues in the CDR3. V shed 2 bases and J shed 1 base, with 15 bases lying between them. The part of the CDR3 DNA that was read is TGCGCCAGCAGCCAAAGGGGACTGAGTCTATCCTACAATGAG. Protein product: CASSQRGLSLSYNE. The whole CDR3 sequence reads CASSQRGLSLSYNEQFF.

Concerning this clone itself: The read is 3 residues too short to cover the CDR3 end, so that end is filled in from the germline J gene. The chain employs TRBV5-1 and TRBJ2-7; 9 bases are shared with TRBD1. V dropped 4 bases and J dropped 4; count of bases not matched to a gene: 6. Germline V gives CDR1 SGHRS, CDR2 YFSETQ. This CDR3 spans 14 amino acids. CDR3: CASSATGGGYEQYF. CDR3 DNA, as far as it was read: TGCGCCAGCAGCGCCACAGGGGGCGGTTACGAG.

A word on this clone: The read terminates 3 residues before the CDR3 end, so the remaining end is supplied by the germline J gene. The chain has TRBV7-2 and TRBJ1-2; 8 nucleotides agree with TRBD1. Germline V gene lookup returns CDR1 SGHTA and CDR2 FQGNSA. The CDR3 extends over 14 amino acids. The sequenced part of the CDR3 DNA is TGTGCCAGCAGCGTACAGGGGGGGGAACTCGGC. Protein sequence: CASSVQGGELG. The complete CDR3 protein is CASSVQGGELGYTF.

With regard to this clone: With the read ending 3 residues before the CDR3 end, the germline J gene is used to fill in that end. V is TRBV27 and J is TRBJ2-7; tentatively, D is TRBD1 or TRBD2 (6 bases each). Trimming pared 6 bases from V and 5 bases from J, leaving 17 bases between. There are 14 residues in the CDR3. The germline CDR1 and CDR2 sequences are MNHEY and SMNVEV (reference sequence). CDR3 loop: CASSHGRGGNEQYF. CDR3 DNA (partial): TGTGCCAGCAGCCACGGCAGGGGAGGTAACGAG.

About this clone: The read ends 3 residues shy of where the CDR3 ends; the end is completed using the germline J gene. The chain has TRBV5-6 and TRBJ2-4; unclear D gene. The length of the CDR3 is 13 residues. With 4 bases removed from V and 5 bases from J, the gap between germline ends came to 10 bases. Germline CDR1 reads SGHDT; CDR2 reads YYEEEE. The CDR3 region is CASSIDTQNIQYF. CDR3 bases read: TGTGCCAGCAGCATCGACACACAAAACATT.